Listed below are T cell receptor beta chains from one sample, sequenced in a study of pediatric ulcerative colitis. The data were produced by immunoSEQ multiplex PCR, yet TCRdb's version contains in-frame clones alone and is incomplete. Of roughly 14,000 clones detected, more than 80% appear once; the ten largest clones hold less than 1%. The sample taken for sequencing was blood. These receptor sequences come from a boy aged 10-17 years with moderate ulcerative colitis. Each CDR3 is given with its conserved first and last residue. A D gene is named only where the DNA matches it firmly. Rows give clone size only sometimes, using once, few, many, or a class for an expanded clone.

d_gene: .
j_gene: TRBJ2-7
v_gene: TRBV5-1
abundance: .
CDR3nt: TGCGCCAGCAGCTTTCAACCCCCGGAAGAGCAGTACTTC
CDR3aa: CASSFQPPEEQYF

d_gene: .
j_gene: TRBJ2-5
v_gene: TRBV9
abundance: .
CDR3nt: TGTGCCAGCAGCGTAGACATTGTCCCTCAAGAGACCCAGTACTTC
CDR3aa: CASSVDIVPQETQYF

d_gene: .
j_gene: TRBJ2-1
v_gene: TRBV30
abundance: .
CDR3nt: TGTGCCTGGACCCCCCAAGCAACCTCCTACAATGAGCAGTTCTTC
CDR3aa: CAWTPQATSYNEQFF

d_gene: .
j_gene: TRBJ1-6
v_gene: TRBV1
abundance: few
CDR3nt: TGCACCAGCAGCCAAGTAGCACAGGAGCCGATTAGCTCCTATAATTCACCCCTCCACTTT
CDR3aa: CTSSQVAQEPISSYNSPLHF

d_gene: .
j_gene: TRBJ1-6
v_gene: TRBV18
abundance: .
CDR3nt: TGTGCCAGCTCACCAGAGGGGGGCGGTTCACCCCTCCACTTT
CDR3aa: CASSPEGGGSPLHF

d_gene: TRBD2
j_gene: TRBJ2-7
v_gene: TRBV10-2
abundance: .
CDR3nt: TGCGCCAGCAGTGACACCGGGACTAGCGGATACGAGCAGTACTTC
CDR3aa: CASSDTGTSGYEQYF

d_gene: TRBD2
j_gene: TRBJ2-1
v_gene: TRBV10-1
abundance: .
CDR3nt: TGCGCCACGTCAACTAGCGGGAGGAATGAGCAGTTCTTC
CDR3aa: CATSTSGRNEQFF

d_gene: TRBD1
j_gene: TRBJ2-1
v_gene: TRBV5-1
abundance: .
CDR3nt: TGCGCCAGCAGCTTGGGGACAGGGCCCAATGAGCAGTTCTTC
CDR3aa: CASSLGTGPNEQFF

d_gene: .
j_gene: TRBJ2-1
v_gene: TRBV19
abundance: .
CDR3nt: TGTGCCAGTAGTTACGGGACTCAGGGTGAGCAGTTCTTC
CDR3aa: CASSYGTQGEQFF

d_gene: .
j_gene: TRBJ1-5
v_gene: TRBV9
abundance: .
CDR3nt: TGTGCCAGCAGCGTATCAGGGGATAGCAATCAGCCCCAGCATTTT
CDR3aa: CASSVSGDSNQPQHF

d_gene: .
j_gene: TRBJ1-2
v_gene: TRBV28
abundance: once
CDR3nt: TGTGCCAGCAATTCGGGGGGGGCTTCTAACTATGGCTACACCTTC
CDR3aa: CASNSGGASNYGYTF

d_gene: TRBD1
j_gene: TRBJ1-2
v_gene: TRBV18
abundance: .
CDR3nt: TGTGCCAGCTCACCCCGACAGGGGTTCATGGCTAACTATGGCTACACCTTC
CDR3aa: CASSPRQGFMANYGYTF

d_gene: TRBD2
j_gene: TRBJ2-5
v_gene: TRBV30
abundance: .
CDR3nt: TGTGCCTGGGGACTAGGAGAGACCCAGTACTTC
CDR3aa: CAWGLGETQYF

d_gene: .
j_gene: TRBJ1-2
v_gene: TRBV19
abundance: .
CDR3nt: TGTGCCAGTAGTATTATCTCGGGGGGCTACACCTTC
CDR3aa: CASSIISGGYTF

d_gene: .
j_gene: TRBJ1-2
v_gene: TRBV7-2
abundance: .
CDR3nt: TGTGCCAGCAGCCCGGATGGAGTATTCTATGGCTACACCTTC
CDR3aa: CASSPDGVFYGYTF

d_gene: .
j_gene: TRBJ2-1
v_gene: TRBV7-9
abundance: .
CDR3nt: TGTGCCAGCAGCTTCCCGCGGTACAATGAGCAGTTCTTC
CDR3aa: CASSFPRYNEQFF

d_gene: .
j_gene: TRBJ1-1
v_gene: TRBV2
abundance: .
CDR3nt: TGTGCCAGCATAGAGGGGGGAACTGAAGCTTTCTTT
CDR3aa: CASIEGGTEAFF

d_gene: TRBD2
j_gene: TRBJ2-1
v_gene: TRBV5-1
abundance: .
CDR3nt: TGCGCCAGCAGCTCGACCGGGACTAGCGGGTTTGAGCAGTTCTTC
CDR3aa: CASSSTGTSGFEQFF

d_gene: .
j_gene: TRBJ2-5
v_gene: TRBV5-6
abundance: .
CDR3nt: TGTGCCAGCAGTAGAGAAGAGACCCAGTACTTC
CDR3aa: CASSREETQYF

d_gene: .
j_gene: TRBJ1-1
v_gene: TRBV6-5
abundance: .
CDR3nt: TGTGCCAGCAGTAGATCGTCAGGGGTGGGCACTGAAGCTTTCTTT
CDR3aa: CASSRSSGVGTEAFF

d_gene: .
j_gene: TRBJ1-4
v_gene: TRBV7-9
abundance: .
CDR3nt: TGTGCCAGCAGCTTAGCGAGGGGCTTAGATGAAAAACTGTTTTTT
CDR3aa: CASSLARGLDEKLFF

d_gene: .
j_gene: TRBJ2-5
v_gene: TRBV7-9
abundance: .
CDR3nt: TGTGCCAGCAGCTTAAGAGGGGGAGCGGCTGAGACCCAGTACTTC
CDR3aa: CASSLRGGAAETQYF

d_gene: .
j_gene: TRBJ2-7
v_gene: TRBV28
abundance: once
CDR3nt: TGTGCCAGCAGTTTAAATCCCACCTACGAGCAGTACTTC
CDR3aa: CASSLNPTYEQYF

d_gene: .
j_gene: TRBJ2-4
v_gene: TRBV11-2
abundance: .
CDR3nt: TGTGCCAGCAGCCTCAGACAGTTTGAAGCCAAAAACATTCAGTACTTC
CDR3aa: CASSLRQFEAKNIQYF

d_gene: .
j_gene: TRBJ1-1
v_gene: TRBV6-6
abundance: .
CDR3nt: TGTGCCAGCAGCCTAGGACAGCCGAATACTGAAGCTTTCTTT
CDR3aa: CASSLGQPNTEAFF

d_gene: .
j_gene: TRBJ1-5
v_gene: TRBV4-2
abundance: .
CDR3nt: TGTGCCAGCAGCTCACAGGAAAGTCAGCCCCAGCATTTT
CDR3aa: CASSSQESQPQHF

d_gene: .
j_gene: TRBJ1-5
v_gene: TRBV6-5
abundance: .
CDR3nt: TGTGCCAGCAGGACAGGATTTTATAGCAATCAGCCCCAGCATTTT
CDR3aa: CASRTGFYSNQPQHF

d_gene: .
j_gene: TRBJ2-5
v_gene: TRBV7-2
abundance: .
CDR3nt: TGTGCCAGCAGCTTAGGTGCGGGGCCCCGGACCCAGTACTTC
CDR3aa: CASSLGAGPRTQYF

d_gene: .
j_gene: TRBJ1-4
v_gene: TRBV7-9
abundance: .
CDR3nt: TGTGCCAGCAGCTCCCCATGGGGGGTGGGTGAAAAACTGTTTTTT
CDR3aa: CASSSPWGVGEKLFF

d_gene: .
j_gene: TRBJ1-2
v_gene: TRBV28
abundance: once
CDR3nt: TGTGCCAGCAGTCCCGACAGTTTCCCTTATGGCTACACCTTC
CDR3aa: CASSPDSFPYGYTF

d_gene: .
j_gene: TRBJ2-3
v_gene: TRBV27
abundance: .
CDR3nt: TGTGCCAGCAGTTTAGGTTGGGCAGGGGAAACAGATACGCAGTATTTT
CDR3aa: CASSLGWAGETDTQYF

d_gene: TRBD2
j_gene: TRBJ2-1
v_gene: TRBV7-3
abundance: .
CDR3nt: TGTGCCAGCAGCTTAATGGCGGGGGACTACAATGAGCAGTTCTTC
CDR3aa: CASSLMAGDYNEQFF

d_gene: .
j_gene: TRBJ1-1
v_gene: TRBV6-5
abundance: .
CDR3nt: TGTGCCAGCACCAGGCAACGGGGGGCAAACACTGAAGCTTTCTTT
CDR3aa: CASTRQRGANTEAFF

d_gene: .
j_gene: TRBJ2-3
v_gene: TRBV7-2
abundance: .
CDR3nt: TGTGCCAGCAGCTTATTTCCTAGGGGCACAGATACGCAGTATTTT
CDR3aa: CASSLFPRGTDTQYF

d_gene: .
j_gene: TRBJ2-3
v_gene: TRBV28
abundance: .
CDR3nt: TGTGCCAGCAGTTCCCCCGGGACCCGCACAGATACGCAGTATTTT
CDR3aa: CASSSPGTRTDTQYF

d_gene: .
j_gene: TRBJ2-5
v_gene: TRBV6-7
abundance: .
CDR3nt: TGTGCCAGCAGGGGGACTGGCGAGACCCAGTACTTC
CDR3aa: CASRGTGETQYF

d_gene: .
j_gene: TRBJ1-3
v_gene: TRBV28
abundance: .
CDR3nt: TGTGCCAGCAGTTTATGGTCGGGGGGCGAAAACACCATATATTTT
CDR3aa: CASSLWSGGENTIYF

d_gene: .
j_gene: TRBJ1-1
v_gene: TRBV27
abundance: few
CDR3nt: TGTGCCAGCAGTTCCGGACAGCTGAACACTGAAGCTTTCTTT
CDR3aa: CASSSGQLNTEAFF

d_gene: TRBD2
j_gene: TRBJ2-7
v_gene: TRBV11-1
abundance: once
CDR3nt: TGTGCCAGCAGCTTAGGTTCTGGGACTAGCAGCTACGAGCAGTACTTC
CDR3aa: CASSLGSGTSSYEQYF

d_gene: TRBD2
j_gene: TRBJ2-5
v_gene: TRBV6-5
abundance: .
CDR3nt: TGTGCCAGCAGTTATGAGACTAGCGGGGGAGAGACCCAGTACTTC
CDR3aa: CASSYETSGGETQYF

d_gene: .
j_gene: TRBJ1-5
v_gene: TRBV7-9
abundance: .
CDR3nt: TGTGCCAGCAGCTTAGCCCTCGGTGTAGGGATGAGCAATCAGCCCCAGCATTTT
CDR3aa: CASSLALGVGMSNQPQHF

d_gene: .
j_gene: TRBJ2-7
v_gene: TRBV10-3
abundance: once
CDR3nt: TGTGCCATCAGTGAGGCCCACAAGGGCGGGTACGAGCAGTACTTC
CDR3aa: CAISEAHKGGYEQYF

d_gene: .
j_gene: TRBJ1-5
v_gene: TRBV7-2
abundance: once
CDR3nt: TGTGCCAGCAGCTTACTCGTGGGGGGGGGCCAGCCCCAGCATTTT
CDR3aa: CASSLLVGGGQPQHF

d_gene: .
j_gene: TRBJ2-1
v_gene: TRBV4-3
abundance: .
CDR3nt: TGCGCCAGCAGCCAAGAGGGGGGGCGACACAATGAGCAGTTCTTC
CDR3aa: CASSQEGGRHNEQFF

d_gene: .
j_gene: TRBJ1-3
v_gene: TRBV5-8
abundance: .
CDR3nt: TGTGCCAGCAGCTTGCCCTCTGGAAACACCATATATTTT
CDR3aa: CASSLPSGNTIYF

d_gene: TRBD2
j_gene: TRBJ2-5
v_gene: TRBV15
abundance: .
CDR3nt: TGTGCCACCAGCAGAGAGCGGCAGGGGGGACTAGCTTTTGGCGGGACCCAGTACTTC
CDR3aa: CATSRERQGGLAFGGTQYF

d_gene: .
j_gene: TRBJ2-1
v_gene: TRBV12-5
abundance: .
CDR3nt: TGTGCTAGTGGCCCTCAGTTTAGCTCCTACAATGAGCAGTTCTTC
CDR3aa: CASGPQFSSYNEQFF

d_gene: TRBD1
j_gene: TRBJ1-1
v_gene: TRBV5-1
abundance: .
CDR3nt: TGCGCCAGCAACTACGGGACCGGGACAGGGGGACGAGGAAGGAACACTGAAGCTTTCTTT
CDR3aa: CASNYGTGTGGRGRNTEAFF

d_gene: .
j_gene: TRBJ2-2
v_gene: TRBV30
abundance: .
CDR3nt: TGTGCCTGGAGGCAGGGCGACCTCGGGGAGCTGTTTTTT
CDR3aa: CAWRQGDLGELFF

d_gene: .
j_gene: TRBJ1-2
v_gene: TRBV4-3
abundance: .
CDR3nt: TGCGCCAGCAGCCCCACGGAGCAGAACTATGGCTACACCTTC
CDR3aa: CASSPTEQNYGYTF

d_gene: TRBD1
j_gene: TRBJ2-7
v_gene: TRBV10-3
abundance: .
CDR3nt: TGTGCCATCGGTGACAGGGATCCTACCTACGAGCAGTACTTC
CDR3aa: CAIGDRDPTYEQYF

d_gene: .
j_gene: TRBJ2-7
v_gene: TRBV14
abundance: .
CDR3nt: TGTGCCAGCAGCCAATTCGGGGGCCTTTCCGAGCAGTACTTC
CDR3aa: CASSQFGGLSEQYF

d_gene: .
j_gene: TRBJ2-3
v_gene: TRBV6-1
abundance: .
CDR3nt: TGTGCCAGCAGTGAAGGGGACAGGCGGGAGGGGCCCACAGATACGCAGTATTTT
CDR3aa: CASSEGDRREGPTDTQYF

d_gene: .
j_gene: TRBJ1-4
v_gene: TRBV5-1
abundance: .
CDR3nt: TGCGCCAGCAGCTTGAGGGGGACCACTGGAGAAAAACTGTTTTTT
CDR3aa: CASSLRGTTGEKLFF

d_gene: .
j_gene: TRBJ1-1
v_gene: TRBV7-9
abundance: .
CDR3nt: TGTGCCAGCAGCTTAAGGGGTCTGAACACTGAAGCTTTCTTT
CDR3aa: CASSLRGLNTEAFF

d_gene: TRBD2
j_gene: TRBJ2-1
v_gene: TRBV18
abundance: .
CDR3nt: TGTGCCAGCTCGCAGTTAGCGGGAAGCTCCTACAATGAGCAGTTCTTC
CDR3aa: CASSQLAGSSYNEQFF

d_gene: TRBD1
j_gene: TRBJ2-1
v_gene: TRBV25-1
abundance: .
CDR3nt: TGTGCCAGCAGTTCTCACCAGGGACAGGGCTCCTACAATGAGCAGTTCTTC
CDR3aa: CASSSHQGQGSYNEQFF